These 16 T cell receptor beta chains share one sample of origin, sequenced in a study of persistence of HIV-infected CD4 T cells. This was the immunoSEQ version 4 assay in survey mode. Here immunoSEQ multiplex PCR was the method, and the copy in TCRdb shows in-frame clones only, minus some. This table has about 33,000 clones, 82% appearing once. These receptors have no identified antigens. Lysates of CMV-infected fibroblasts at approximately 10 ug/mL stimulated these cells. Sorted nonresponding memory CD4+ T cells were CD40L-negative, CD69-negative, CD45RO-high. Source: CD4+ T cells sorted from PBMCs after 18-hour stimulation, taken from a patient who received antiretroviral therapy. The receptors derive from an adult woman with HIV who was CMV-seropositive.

The CDR3 DNA follows: TGTGCCAGCAGCGACCCTATGATAGCGGGGAGGGGCATCAATGAGCAGTTCTTC. Its translation is CASSDPMIAGRGINEQFF. This chain links TRBV14 with TRBJ2-1; 8 positions match TRBD2. This CDR3 is 18 amino acids long. With 5 bases clipped from V and 6 bases from J, the junction kept 18 bases outside the gene matches. The germline V gene has CDR1 SGHDN and CDR2 FVKESK. Full variable domain (missing parts from reference TRBV14 and TRBJ2-1): EAGVTQFPSHSVIEKGQTVTLRCDPISGHDNLYWYRRVMGKEIKFLLHFVKESKQDESGMPNNRFLAERTGGTYSTLKVQPAELEDSGVYFCASSDPMIAGRGINEQFFGPGTRLTVL.

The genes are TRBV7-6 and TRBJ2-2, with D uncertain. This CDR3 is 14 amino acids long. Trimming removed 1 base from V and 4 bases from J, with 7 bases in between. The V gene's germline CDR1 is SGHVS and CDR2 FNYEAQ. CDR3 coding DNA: TGTGCCAGCAGCTTAGTCCCATCCACCGGGGAGCTGTTTTTT. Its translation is CASSLVPSTGELFF.

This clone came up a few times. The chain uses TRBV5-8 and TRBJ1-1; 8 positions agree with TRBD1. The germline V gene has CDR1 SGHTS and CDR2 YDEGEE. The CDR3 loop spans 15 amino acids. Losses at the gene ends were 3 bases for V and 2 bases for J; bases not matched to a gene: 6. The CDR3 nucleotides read TGTGCCAGCAGCTGGACAGGGTCCCTAAACACTGAAGCTTTCTTT. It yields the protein CASSWTGSLNTEAFF.

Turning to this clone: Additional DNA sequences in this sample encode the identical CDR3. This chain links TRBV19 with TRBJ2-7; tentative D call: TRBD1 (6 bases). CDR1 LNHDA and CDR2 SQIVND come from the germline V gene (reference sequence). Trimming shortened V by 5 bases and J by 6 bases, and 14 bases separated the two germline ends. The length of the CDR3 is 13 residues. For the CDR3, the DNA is TGTGCCAGTAGTCTACTACAGGGTGGCGAGCAGTACTTC. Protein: CASSLLQGGEQYF.

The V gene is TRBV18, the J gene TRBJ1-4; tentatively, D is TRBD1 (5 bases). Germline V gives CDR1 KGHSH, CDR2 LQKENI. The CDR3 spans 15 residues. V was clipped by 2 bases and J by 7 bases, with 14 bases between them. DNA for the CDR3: TGTGCCAGCTCACCAGGGGGACTGAGTACTGAAAAACTGTTTTTT. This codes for CASSPGGLSTEKLFF.

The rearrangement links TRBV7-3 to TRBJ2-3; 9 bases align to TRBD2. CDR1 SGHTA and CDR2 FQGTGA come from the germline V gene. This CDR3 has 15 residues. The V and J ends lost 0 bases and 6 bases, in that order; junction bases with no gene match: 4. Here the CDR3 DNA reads TGTGCCAGCAGCTTAACTGCGGGAGGGCGGGATACGCAGTATTTT. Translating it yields CASSLTAGGRDTQYF.

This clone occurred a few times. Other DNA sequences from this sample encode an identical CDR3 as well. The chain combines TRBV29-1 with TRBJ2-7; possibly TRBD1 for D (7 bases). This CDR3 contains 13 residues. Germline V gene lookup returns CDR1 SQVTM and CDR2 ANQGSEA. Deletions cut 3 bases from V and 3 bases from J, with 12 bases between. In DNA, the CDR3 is TGCAGCGTTGACCAGGGGGGCAACTACGAGCAGTACTTC. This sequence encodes CSVDQGGNYEQYF.

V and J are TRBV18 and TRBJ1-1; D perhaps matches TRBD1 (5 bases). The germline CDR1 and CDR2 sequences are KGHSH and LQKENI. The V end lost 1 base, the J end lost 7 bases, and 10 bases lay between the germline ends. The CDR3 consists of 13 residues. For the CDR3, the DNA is TGTGCCAGCTCACCACAGGGGCAGGGTGAAGCTTTCTTT. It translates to CASSPQGQGEAFF.

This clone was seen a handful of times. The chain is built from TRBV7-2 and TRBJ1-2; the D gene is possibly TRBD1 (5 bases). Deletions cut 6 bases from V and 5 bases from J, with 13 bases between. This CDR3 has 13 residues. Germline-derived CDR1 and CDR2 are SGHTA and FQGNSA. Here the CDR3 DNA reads TGTGCCAGCAGGACCGGGACGGATTATGGCTACACCTTC. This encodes CASRTGTDYGYTF.

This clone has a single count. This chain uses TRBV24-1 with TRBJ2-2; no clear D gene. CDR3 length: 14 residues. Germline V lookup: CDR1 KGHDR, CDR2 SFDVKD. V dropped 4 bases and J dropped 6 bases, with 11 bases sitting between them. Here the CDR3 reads CATSDTDDAGELFF. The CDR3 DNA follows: TGTGCCACCAGTGACACCGACGACGCCGGGGAGCTGTTTTTT.

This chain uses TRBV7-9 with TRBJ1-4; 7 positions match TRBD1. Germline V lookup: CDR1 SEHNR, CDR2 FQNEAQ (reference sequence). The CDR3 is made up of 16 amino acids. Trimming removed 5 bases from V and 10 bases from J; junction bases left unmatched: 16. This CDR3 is CASSHDKDRVGGKLFF. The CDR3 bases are TGTGCCAGCAGCCATGACAAAGACAGGGTAGGAGGAAAACTGTTTTTT.

The CDR3 loop is CAITATTGSYGYTF. CDR3 nucleotides: TGTGCCATCACCGCAACGACAGGTTCCTATGGCTACACCTTC. The J gene is TRBJ1-2, the V gene TRBV10-3, with D possibly TRBD1 on 6 matching bases. V lost 7 bases, J lost 4 bases, and 16 bases lay in between. The CDR3 runs 14 residues. Germline loops: CDR1 ENHRY, CDR2 SYGVKD.

This CDR3 reads CASSLEGRGAYEQYF. Written as DNA, the CDR3 is TGTGCCAGCAGCTTAGAGGGCAGGGGAGCGTACGAGCAGTACTTC. This rearrangement joins TRBV11-2 to TRBJ2-7; D might be TRBD1 (6 bases). The germline CDR1 and CDR2 sequences are SGHAT and FQNNGV. This CDR3 comprises 15 residues. V was shortened by 0 bases and J by 4 bases, with 13 bases between the two germline ends.

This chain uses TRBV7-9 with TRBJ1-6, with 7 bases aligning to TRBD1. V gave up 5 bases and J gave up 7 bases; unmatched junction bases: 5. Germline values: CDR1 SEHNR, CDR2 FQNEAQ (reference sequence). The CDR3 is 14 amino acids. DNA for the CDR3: TGTGCCAGCAGCCCAGGGACAGACAATTCACCCCTCCACTTT. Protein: CASSPGTDNSPLHF.

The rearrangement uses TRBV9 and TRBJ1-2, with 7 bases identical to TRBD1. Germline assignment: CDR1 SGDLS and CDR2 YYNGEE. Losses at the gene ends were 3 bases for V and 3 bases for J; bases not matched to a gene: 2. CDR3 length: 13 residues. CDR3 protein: CASSGTGDYGYTF. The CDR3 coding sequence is TGTGCCAGCAGCGGAACAGGGGACTATGGCTACACCTTC.

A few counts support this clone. The CDR3 DNA follows: TGCGCCAGCAGCAATGGAGGGTCAGGGGCCTACGAGCAGTACTTC. This sequence encodes CASSNGGSGAYEQYF. The chain links TRBV5-1 to TRBJ2-7; D may correspond to TRBD1 or TRBD2 (6 bases each). The CDR3 is 15 residues long. Trimming took off 4 bases at V and 2 bases at J, with 16 bases between the two ends. Germline CDR1 SGHRS, CDR2 YFSETQ. The entire variable domain, with the rest obtained from reference TRBV5-1 and TRBJ2-7, is as follows: KAGVTQTPRYLIKTRGQQVTLSCSPISGHRSVSWYQQTPGQGLQFLFEYFSETQRNKGNFPGRFSGRQFSNSRSEMNVSTLELGDSALYLCASSNGGSGAYEQYFGPGTRLTVT.